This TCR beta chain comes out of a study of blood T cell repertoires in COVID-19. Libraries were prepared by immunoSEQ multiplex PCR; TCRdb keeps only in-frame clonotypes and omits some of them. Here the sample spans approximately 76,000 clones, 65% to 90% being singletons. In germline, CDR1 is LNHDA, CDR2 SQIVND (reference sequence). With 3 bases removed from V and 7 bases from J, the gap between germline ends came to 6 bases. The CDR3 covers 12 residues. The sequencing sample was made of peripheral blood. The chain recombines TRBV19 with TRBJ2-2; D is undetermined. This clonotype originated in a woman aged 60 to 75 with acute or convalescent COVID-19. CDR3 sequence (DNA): TGTGCCAGTAGTATCCTCGGCGGGGAGCTGTTTTTT. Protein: CASSILGGELFF.